These T cell receptor beta chains were read from a single sample in a study of Ad26.COV2.S vaccination and SARS-CoV-2 variants. Assay used: immunoSEQ multiplex PCR; TCRdb lists only in-frame clones, some missing. There are hundreds of thousands of clones in the sample; 88% occur only once, and approximately 5.9% lies in the top ten. Sample: peripheral blood, taken in a trial of Ad26.COV2.S vaccine versus placebo. The receptor set was obtained from a person between 18 and 65 years old who received the Ad26.COV2.S COVID-19 vaccine or a placebo. Each CDR3 is given with its conserved first and last residue. A D gene is named only where the DNA matches it firmly. Size values are once, few and many counts, or a class for expanded clones, and some rows have none.

TGTGCCAGCAGCTTGGAGTTAGCGGCAACCTACGAGCAGTACTTC,CASSLELAATYEQYF,-,-,TRBV5-4,15,TRBJ2-7
TGTGCCAGCACCAGACAGGGGGGCTCCTACGAGCAGTACTTC,CASTRQGGSYEQYF,TRBD1,-,TRBV3-1/TRBV3-2,14,TRBJ2-7
TGTGCCAGCAGCTTAGTAGGGTTGGTGAACTATGGCTACACCTTC,CASSLVGLVNYGYTF,-,-,TRBV7-9,15,TRBJ1-2
TGTGCCAGCAGTGAAACACTGCGCTACGAGCAGTACTTC,CASSETLRYEQYF,-,-,TRBV25-1,13,TRBJ2-7
TGTGCCAGCAGTCAAGGGGCCGAGCAGTACTTC,CASSQGAEQYF,-,once,TRBV6-2/TRBV6-3,11,TRBJ2-7
TGTGCCAGCAGCTTAGCCGCGATGAACACTGAAGCTTTCTTT,CASSLAAMNTEAFF,-,-,TRBV7-3,14,TRBJ1-1
TGTGCCAGCAGCTCGCCTCCAGTGGGTCCCGGGGAGCTGTTTTTT,CASSSPPVGPGELFF,-,-,TRBV7-9,15,TRBJ2-2
TGTGCCAGCAGTTACGGTCAAGGGAGCTCCTACAATGAGCAGTTCTTC,CASSYGQGSSYNEQFF,-,-,TRBV6-2/TRBV6-3,16,TRBJ2-1
TGTGCCAGCAGTTATGGGCAGCGAGATTACGAGCAGTACTTC,CASSYGQRDYEQYF,-,-,TRBV6-5,14,TRBJ2-7
TGTGCCTGGAGTCCCGGGACAGGGGGTGGCTACACCTTC,CAWSPGTGGGYTF,TRBD1,-,TRBV30,13,TRBJ1-2
TGTGCCAGCAGTCGTGGAGGGAATCGAAATGAGCAGTTCTTC,CASSRGGNRNEQFF,-,-,TRBV11-1,14,TRBJ2-1
TGCGCCAGTACAGGGTCCTACAATGAGCAGTTCTTC,CASTGSYNEQFF,-,-,TRBV5-1,12,TRBJ2-1
TGTGCCAGTAGTAAGATTGGCAATGAGCAGTTCTTC,CASSKIGNEQFF,-,-,TRBV19,12,TRBJ2-1
TGTGCCAGCAGCCAAGAGGGTCAGTACTCTGGAAACACCATATATTTT,CASSQEGQYSGNTIYF,-,-,TRBV3-1/TRBV3-2,16,TRBJ1-3
TGCGCCAGCAGCTGGACAGGCGGGAACTCCTACAATGAGCAGTTCTTC,CASSWTGGNSYNEQFF,-,-,TRBV5-1,16,TRBJ2-1
TGTGCCAGTAGTATATCGAGGGACCTACAGTTCTTC,CASSISRDLQFF,-,-,TRBV19,12,TRBJ2-1
TGTGCCAGCAGTGTACAGACAGGAACGAACACTGAAGCTTTCTTT,CASSVQTGTNTEAFF,-,-,TRBV28,15,TRBJ1-1
TGTGCCAGCAGCAGTCGGCCGAACCGACCTAAGGAAAACACCATATATTTT,CASSSRPNRPKENTIYF,-,-,TRBV9,17,TRBJ1-3
TGTGCCAGCAGCTCTCCGGGTGAAAAACTGTTTTTT,CASSSPGEKLFF,-,once,TRBV11-2,12,TRBJ1-4
TGCGCCAGCATTGGGACAGGGTTTCTCGAGCAGTACTTC,CASIGTGFLEQYF,TRBD1,-,TRBV23-1,13,TRBJ2-7
TGCGCCAGCAGCCAAGAGTCAGCTACCTACAATGAGCAGTTCTTC,CASSQESATYNEQFF,-,few,TRBV4-3,15,TRBJ2-1
TGTGCCAGCAGCTTCGGGGTAGGAAACACCATATATTTT,CASSFGVGNTIYF,-,once,TRBV5-6,13,TRBJ1-3
TGTGCCAGCAAAACTAGCGGGAGAGTCGACACCGGGGAGCTGTTTTTT,CASKTSGRVDTGELFF,TRBD2,-,TRBV27,16,TRBJ2-2
TGTGCCAGCAGCCGAGGCCTTGTTGTGGGTGGGGAGCAGTACTTC,CASSRGLVVGGEQYF,-,-,TRBV7-3,15,TRBJ2-7